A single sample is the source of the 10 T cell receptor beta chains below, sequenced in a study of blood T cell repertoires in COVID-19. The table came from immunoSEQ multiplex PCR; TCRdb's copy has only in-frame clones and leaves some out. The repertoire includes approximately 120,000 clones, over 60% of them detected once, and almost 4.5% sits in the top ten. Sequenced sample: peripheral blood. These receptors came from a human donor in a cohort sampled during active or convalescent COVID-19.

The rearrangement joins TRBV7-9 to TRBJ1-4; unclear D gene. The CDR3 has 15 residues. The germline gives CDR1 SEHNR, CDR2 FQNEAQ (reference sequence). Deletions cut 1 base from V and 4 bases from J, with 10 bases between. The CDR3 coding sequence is TGTGCCAGCAGCTTAGAGCCGATCCATAATGAAAAACTGTTTTTT. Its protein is CASSLEPIHNEKLFF.

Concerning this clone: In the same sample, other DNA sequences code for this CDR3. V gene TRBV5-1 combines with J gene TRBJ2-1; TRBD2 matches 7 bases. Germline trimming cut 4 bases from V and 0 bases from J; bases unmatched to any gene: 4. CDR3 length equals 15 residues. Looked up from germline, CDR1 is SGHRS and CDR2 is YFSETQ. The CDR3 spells CASSLGGSSYNEQFF. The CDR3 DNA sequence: TGCGCCAGCAGCCTCGGGGGGAGCTCCTACAATGAGCAGTTCTTC. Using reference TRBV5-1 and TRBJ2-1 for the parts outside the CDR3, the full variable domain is KAGVTQTPRYLIKTRGQQVTLSCSPISGHRSVSWYQQTPGQGLQFLFEYFSETQRNKGNFPGRFSGRQFSNSRSEMNVSTLELGDSALYLCASSLGGSSYNEQFFGPGTRLTVL.

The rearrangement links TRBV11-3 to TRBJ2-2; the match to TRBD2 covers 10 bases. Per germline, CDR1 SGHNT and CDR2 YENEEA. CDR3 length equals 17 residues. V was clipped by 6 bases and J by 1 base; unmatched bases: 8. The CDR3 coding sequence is TGTGCCAGCAGTGTGAGCGGGGGGGCTTGGAACACCGGGGAGCTGTTTTTT. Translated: CASSVSGGAWNTGELFF.

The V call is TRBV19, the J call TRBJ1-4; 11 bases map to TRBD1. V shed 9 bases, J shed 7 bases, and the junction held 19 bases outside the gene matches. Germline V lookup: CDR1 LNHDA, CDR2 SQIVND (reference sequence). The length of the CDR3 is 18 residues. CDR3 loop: CASAHFPGQGDSGEKLFF. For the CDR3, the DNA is TGTGCCAGCGCCCACTTTCCGGGACAGGGGGATAGCGGTGAAAAACTGTTTTTT.

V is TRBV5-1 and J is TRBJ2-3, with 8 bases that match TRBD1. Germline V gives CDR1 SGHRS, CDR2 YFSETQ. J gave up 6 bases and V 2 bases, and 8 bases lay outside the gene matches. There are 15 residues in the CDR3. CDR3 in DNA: TGCGCCAGCAGCTTTTCGGACAGGGAGCGTGATACGCAGTATTTT. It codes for CASSFSDRERDTQYF.

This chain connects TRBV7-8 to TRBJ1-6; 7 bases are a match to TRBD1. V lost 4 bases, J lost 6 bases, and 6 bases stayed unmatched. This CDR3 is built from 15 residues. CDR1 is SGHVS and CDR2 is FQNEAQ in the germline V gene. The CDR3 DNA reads TGTGCCAGCAGCTCGACAGGGATGTTTAATTCACCCCTCCACTTT. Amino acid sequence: CASSSTGMFNSPLHF. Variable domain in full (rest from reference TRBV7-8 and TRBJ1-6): GAGVSQSPRYKVAKRGQDVALRCDPISGHVSLFWYQQALGQGPEFLTYFQNEAQLDKSGLPSDRFFAERPEGSVSTLKIQRTQQEDSAVYLCASSSTGMFNSPLHFGNGTRLTVT.

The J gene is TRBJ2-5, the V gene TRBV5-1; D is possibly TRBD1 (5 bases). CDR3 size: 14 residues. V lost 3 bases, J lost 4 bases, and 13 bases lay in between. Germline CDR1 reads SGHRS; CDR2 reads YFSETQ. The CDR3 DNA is TGCGCCAGCAGCTCAACAGGAATATCAGAGACCCAGTACTTC. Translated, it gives CASSSTGISETQYF.

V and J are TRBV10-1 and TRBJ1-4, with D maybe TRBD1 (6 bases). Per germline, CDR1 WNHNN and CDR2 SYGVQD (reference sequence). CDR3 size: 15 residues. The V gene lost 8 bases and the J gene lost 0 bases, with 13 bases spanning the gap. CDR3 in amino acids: CASPGAGATNEKLFF. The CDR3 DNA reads TGCGCCAGCCCTGGAGCAGGGGCAACTAATGAAAAACTGTTTTTT.

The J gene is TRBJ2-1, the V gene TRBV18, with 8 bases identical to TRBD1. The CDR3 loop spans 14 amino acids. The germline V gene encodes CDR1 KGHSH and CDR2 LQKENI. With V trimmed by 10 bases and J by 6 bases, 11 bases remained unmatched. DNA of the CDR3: TGTGCCACCCCGGACAGGGAAGGCCTCAATGAGCAGTTCTTC. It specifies CATPDREGLNEQFF.

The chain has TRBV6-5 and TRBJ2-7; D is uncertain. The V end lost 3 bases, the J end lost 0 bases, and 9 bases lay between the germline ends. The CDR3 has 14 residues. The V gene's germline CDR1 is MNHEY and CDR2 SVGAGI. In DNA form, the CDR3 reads TGTGCCAGCAGTTATGTTGGCGGCTCCTACGAGCAGTACTTC. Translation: CASSYVGGSYEQYF.